These 11 T cell receptor beta chains originate from one sample sequenced in a study of early T cells in non-severe SARS-CoV-2 infection. One entry per CDR3 protein results from TCRdb running MiXCR on the 5' RACE reads. Altogether some 40,000 distinct CDR3 sequences are present, over 3.5% being singletons, with the ten largest covering 4.5% to 5.5%. The sequencing input was whole blood. Receptors were obtained from an adult who was a healthcare worker with PCR-confirmed SARS-CoV-2 infection or an uninfected control (not recorded which).

The sample holds many counts of this clonotype. The rearrangement joins TRBV30 to TRBJ1-1, with 8 bases fitting TRBD1. Looked up from germline, CDR1 is GTSNPN and CDR2 is SVGIG (reference sequence). The CDR3 runs to 14 residues. J was trimmed by 10 bases and V by 3 bases; bases with no gene match: 13. As DNA, the CDR3 is TGTGCCTGGAGCCCCCCGGGGACAGGAGAGAGAGCTTTCTTT. Amino acid sequence: CAWSPPGTGERAFF.

This clonotype was seen a handful of times. The gene calls are TRBV20-1 and TRBJ1-1, with 11 positions matching TRBD1. The CDR3 contains 13 residues. CDR1 is DFQATT, CDR2 SNEGSKA, per germline (reference sequence). With V trimmed by 5 bases and J by 8 bases, 7 bases remained unmatched. Written as DNA, the CDR3 is TGCAGTGCTCGTGGACAGGGGGCGACCGAAGCTTTCTTT. Protein product: CSARGQGATEAFF.

In this sample, this clonotype turned up many times. CDR3 coding DNA: TGTGCCAGCAGCTATAACAACAATGAGCAGTTCTTC. Translating it yields CASSYNNNEQFF. V and J are TRBV7-2 and TRBJ2-1; no clear D. The ends were cut back, 4 bases at V and 5 bases at J, with 6 bases in the middle. This CDR3 is 12 amino acids long. The germline V gene encodes CDR1 SGHTA and CDR2 FQGNSA.

This clonotype has a handful of counts. V gene TRBV12-3 or TRBV12-4 combines with J gene TRBJ1-1, with no clear D. The CDR3 loop spans 14 amino acids. The V end lost 2 bases, the J end lost 1 base, and 8 bases lay between the germline ends. CDR3 amino acids: CASSLSQTNTEAFF. CDR3 nucleotides: TGTGCCAGCAGTTTAAGTCAGACGAACACTGAAGCTTTCTTT.

This clonotype ranks as medium-sized (0.01 to 0.1%). The chain uses TRBV29-1 and TRBJ2-1; 10 bases align to TRBD2. V gave up 4 bases and J gave up 7 bases; unmatched junction bases: 7. This CDR3 comprises 14 residues. Germline V gene lookup returns CDR1 SQVTM and CDR2 ANQGSEA. CDR3 sequence (DNA): TGCAGCGTTGTATCGCTAGCGGGAGTGAATGAGCAGTTCTTC. It specifies CSVVSLAGVNEQFF.

This clonotype was detected ten times or more. This rearrangement joins TRBV18 to TRBJ1-5, with 7 bases identical to TRBD1. Germline V gene data show CDR1 as KGHSH and CDR2 as LQKENI. Germline trimming cut 1 base from V and 5 bases from J; bases unmatched to any gene: 2. The CDR3 extends over 14 amino acids. The CDR3 region has the DNA TGTGCCAGCTCACCACAGGGGGCCGATCAGCCCCAGCATTTT. Its protein product is CASSPQGADQPQHF.

This clonotype was seen at least ten times. The chain combines TRBV6-1 with TRBJ2-4; tentatively, D is TRBD2 (5 bases). Trimming stripped 7 bases from V and 6 bases from J, with 7 bases between. CDR3 length: 11 amino acids. The germline CDR1 and CDR2 sequences are MNHNS and SASEGT. The CDR3 loop is CASTRGNIQYF. CDR3 in DNA: TGTGCCAGCACTCGGGGAAACATTCAGTACTTC.

This clonotype has a count of ten or more. V and J are TRBV11-2 and TRBJ1-1; no definite D call. Per the germline V gene, CDR1 is SGHAT and CDR2 is FQNNGV. Trimming shortened V by 5 bases and J by 3 bases, and 13 bases separated the two germline ends. There are 14 residues in the CDR3. Here the CDR3 DNA reads TGTGCCAGCAGCCTCCCTGCAAGGGACACTGAAGCTTTCTTT. Its translation: CASSLPARDTEAFF.

The table lists this clonotype with a few counts. The gene calls are TRBV18 and TRBJ2-5, with 7 bases matching TRBD2. V gave up 2 bases and J gave up 7 bases; unmatched junction bases: 7. CDR3 length: 14 residues. The germline V gene has CDR1 KGHSH and CDR2 LQKENI. The CDR3 DNA sequence: TGTGCCAGCTCACCAGGGGGGGGACCAGCGACCCAGTACTTC. This encodes CASSPGGGPATQYF.

There are many counts of this clonotype. The rearrangement links TRBV6-6 to TRBJ1-5; TRBD1 agrees at 8 bases. Germline V lookup: CDR1 MNHNY, CDR2 SVGAGI (reference sequence). V was pared by 4 bases and J by 4 bases, with 6 bases of the junction left unmatched. The CDR3 is 15 amino acids. CDR3 in DNA: TGTGCCAGCAGTTCCGGACAGGGTCGAAATCAGCCCCAGCATTTT. It is translated as CASSSGQGRNQPQHF.

This clonotype was found many times. The chain has TRBV7-9 and TRBJ2-7, with D tentatively TRBD1 (6 bases). V was trimmed by 5 bases and J by 4 bases, leaving 9 bases between them. Germline values: CDR1 SEHNR, CDR2 FQNEAQ (reference sequence). This CDR3 has 12 residues. The CDR3 spells CASSAQGYEQYF. DNA for the CDR3: TGTGCCAGCAGCGCCCAGGGGTACGAGCAGTACTTC.